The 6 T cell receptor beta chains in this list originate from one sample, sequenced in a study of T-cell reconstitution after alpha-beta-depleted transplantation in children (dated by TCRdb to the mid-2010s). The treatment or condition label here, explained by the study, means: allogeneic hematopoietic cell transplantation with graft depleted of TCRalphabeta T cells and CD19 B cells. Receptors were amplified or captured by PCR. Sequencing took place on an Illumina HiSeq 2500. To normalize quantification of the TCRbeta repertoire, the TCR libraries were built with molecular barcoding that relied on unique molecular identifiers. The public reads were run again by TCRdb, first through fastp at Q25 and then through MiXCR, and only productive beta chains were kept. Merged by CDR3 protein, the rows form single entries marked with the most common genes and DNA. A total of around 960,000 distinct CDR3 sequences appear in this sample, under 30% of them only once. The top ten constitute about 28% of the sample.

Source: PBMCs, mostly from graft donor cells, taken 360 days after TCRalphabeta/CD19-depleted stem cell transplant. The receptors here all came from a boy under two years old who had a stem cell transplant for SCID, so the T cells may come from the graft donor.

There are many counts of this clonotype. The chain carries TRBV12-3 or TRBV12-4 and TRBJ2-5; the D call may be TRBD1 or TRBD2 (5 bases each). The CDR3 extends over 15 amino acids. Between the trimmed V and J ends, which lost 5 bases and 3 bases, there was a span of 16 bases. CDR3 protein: CASSPSSGREETQYF. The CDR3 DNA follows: TGTGCCAGCAGTCCAAGTTCAGGGCGGGAAGAGACCCAGTACTTC.

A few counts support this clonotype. The CDR3 reads CASRLLRGTQYF. The DNA of the CDR3 is TGTGCCAGCAGACTACTCAGGGGTACGCAGTATTTT. The gene calls are TRBV5-6 and TRBJ2-3; D is perhaps TRBD1 (6 bases). Germline lookup yields CDR1 SGHDT and CDR2 YYEEEE. Trimming removed 5 bases at V and 8 bases at J, with 12 bases between. The CDR3 extends over 12 amino acids.

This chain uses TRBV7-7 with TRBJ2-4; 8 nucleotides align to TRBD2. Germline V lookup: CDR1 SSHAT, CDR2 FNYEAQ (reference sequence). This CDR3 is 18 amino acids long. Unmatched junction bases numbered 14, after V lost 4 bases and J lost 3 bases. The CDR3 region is CASSSQPPGAGGKNIQYF. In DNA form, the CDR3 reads TGTGCCAGCAGCTCGCAACCGCCTGGCGCGGGGGGCAAAAACATTCAGTACTTC.

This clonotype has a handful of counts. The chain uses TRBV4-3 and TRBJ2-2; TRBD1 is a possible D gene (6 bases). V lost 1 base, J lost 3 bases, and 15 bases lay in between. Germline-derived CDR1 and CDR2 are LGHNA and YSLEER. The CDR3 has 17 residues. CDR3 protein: CASSQVWGRGDTGELFF. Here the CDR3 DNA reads TGCGCCAGCAGCCAAGTATGGGGCAGGGGTGACACCGGGGAGCTGTTTTTT.

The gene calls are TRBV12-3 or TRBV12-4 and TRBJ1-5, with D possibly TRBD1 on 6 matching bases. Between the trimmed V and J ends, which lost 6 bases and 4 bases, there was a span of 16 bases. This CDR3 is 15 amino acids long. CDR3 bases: TGTGCCAGCAGACCCACCGGGACACCAAATCAGCCCCAGCATTTT. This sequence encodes CASRPTGTPNQPQHF.

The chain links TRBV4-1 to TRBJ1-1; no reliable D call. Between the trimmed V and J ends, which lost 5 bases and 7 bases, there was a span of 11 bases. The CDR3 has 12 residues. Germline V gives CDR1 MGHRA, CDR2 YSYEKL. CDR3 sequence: CASSEGWNEAFF. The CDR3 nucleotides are TGCGCCAGCAGCGAAGGGTGGAATGAAGCTTTCTTT.